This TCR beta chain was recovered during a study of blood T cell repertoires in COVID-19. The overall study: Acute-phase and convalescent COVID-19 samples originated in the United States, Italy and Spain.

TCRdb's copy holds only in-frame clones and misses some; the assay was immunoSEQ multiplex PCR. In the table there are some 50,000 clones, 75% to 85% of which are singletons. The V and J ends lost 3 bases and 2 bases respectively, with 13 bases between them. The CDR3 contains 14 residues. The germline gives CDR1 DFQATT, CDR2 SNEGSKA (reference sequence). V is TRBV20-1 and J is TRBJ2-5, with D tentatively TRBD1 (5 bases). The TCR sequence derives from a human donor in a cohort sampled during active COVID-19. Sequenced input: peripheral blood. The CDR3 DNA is TGCAGTGCTAGTAGGGGTTCGGCTCAAGAGACCCAGTACTTC. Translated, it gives CSASRGSAQETQYF.